These 22 T cell receptor beta chains were sequenced from one sample in a study of a mutant IDH1 vaccine in newly diagnosed glioma (dated by TCRdb to about 2021). The library was generated by the immunoSEQ multiplex PCR assay. TCRdb took this table from immuneACCESS and kept in-frame rearrangements with V and J called. Such tables lack part of the clones; where checked against another copy, unresolved V genes explain under half of the gap, and the rest is unexplained. This sample holds some 60,000 clones; approximately 80% were observed only once. The ten largest clonotypes hold approximately 3.8% of the sample. The time point label for this specimen denotes: week 11, during vaccination. Each vaccine dose, consisting of 300 ug of a 20-mer mutant IDH1 peptide in Montanide, was administered subcutaneously with topical imiquimod. Antigens for these TCRs are unknown. Sequencing was performed on PBMCs, taken from a glioma patient whose treatment included an IDH1 peptide vaccine. These TCRs come from a man younger than 40 with glioma.

This rearrangement joins TRBV5-1 to TRBJ2-3; 9 bases fit TRBD2. In germline, CDR1 is SGHRS, CDR2 YFSETQ. J lost 3 bases, V lost 2 bases, and 10 bases had no gene match. CDR3 length: 17 residues. Here the CDR3 reads CASSLYLSGSRTDTQYF. For the CDR3, the DNA is TGCGCCAGCAGCTTATATCTTAGCGGGAGTAGGACAGATACGCAGTATTTT.

The chain has TRBV2 and TRBJ1-3, with D tentatively TRBD1 (5 bases). The CDR3 runs to 13 residues. Germline CDR1 is SNHLY and CDR2 is FYNNEI. Between the trimmed V and J ends, which lost 7 bases and 3 bases, there was a span of 10 bases. The CDR3 bases are TGTGCCAGCACGACAGTAAATGGAAACACCATATATTTT. Translated, it gives CASTTVNGNTIYF.

The rearrangement uses TRBV9 and TRBJ2-2, with D possibly matching TRBD2 (5 bases). In germline, CDR1 is SGDLS, CDR2 YYNGEE. Trimming shortened V by 0 bases and J by 5 bases, and 14 bases separated the two germline ends. This CDR3 has 16 amino acids. CDR3 sequence reads: CASSVVAGRNTGELFF. Here the CDR3 DNA reads TGTGCCAGCAGCGTAGTGGCGGGCCGGAATACCGGGGAGCTGTTTTTT.

V is TRBV28 and J is TRBJ1-6; D gene unclear. V shed 6 bases and J shed 4 bases, with 13 bases lying between them. The CDR3 runs to 15 residues. Looked up from germline, CDR1 is MDHEN and CDR2 is SYDVKM. The CDR3 loop is CASRSRTDYNSPLHF. In nucleotides, the CDR3 is TGTGCCAGCAGATCGAGGACGGATTATAATTCACCCCTCCACTTT.

There are a few counts of this clone. The V call is TRBV19, the J call TRBJ1-5; 7 nucleotides match TRBD1. Germline CDR1 and CDR2: LNHDA and SQIVND (reference sequence). Losses at the gene ends were 5 bases for V and 9 bases for J; bases not matched to a gene: 10. This CDR3 has 14 amino acids. The CDR3, as DNA: TGTGCCAGTAGTCCAAATAGGGGGCGCACGCCCCAGCATTTT. Its translation: CASSPNRGRTPQHF. Full variable domain (outside the CDR3, taken from reference TRBV19 and TRBJ1-5): DGGITQSPKYLFRKEGQNVTLSCEQNLNHDAMYWYRQDPGQGLRLIYYSQIVNDFQKGDIAEGYSVSREKKESFPLTVTSAQKNPTAFYLCASSPNRGRTPQHFGDGTRLSIL.

The rearrangement joins TRBV20-1 to TRBJ2-7, with TRBD1 matching 8 bases. The CDR3 is made up of 11 amino acids. Germline V gene data show CDR1 as DFQATT and CDR2 as SNEGSKA (reference sequence). V lost 5 bases, J lost 5 bases, and 2 bases stayed unmatched. CDR3 residues: CSARTGNEQYF. The CDR3 DNA sequence: TGCAGTGCTCGGACAGGGAACGAGCAGTACTTC.

The rearrangement links TRBV7-2 to TRBJ2-7; possibly TRBD2 for D (5 bases). This CDR3 spans 14 amino acids. V was cut by 3 bases and J by 2 bases, with 11 bases left in between. CDR1 and CDR2 (germline): SGHTA, FQGNSA. CDR3 residues: CASSFSEGTYEQYF. The CDR3 DNA reads as TGTGCCAGCAGCTTCAGCGAGGGCACCTACGAGCAGTACTTC.

The V call is TRBV7-7, the J call TRBJ2-5, with 10 bases that match TRBD2. V trimming: 2 bases; J trimming: 5 bases; junction bases outside the gene matches: 2. Germline V lookup: CDR1 SSHAT, CDR2 FNYEAQ (reference sequence). The CDR3 has 14 amino acids. The CDR3 region is CASSLLAGVETQYF. The CDR3, as DNA: TGTGCCAGCAGCTTACTAGCGGGAGTGGAGACCCAGTACTTC.

The chain uses TRBV21-1 and TRBJ2-1. TRBV21-1 is marked as a pseudogene. The CDR3 is 15 residues long. In DNA, the CDR3 is TGTGCCAGCACTTGGCCTAACGGGCCTTACAATGAGCAGTTCTTC. It codes for CASTWPNGPYNEQFF.

The chain uses TRBV6-5 and TRBJ2-1; D remains ambiguous. The CDR3 has 14 residues. The V end lost 6 bases, the J end lost 12 bases, and 21 bases lay between the germline ends. The germline V gene encodes CDR1 MNHEY and CDR2 SVGAGI. CDR3 DNA: TGTGCCAGCAGGGCCCACCGGGCTTTTTGGGGGCAGTTCTTC. Its protein is CASRAHRAFWGQFF.

The V and J genes are TRBV18 and TRBJ2-2; TRBD2 matches 10 bases. The CDR3 has 14 residues. In germline, CDR1 is KGHSH, CDR2 LQKENI. Trimming at V came to 6 bases and at J to 7 bases, leaving 5 bases not matched to a gene. The CDR3: CASSYTSGNGELFF. The CDR3 nucleotides are TGTGCCAGCTCGTACACTAGCGGGAACGGGGAGCTGTTTTTT.

The V gene is TRBV18, the J gene TRBJ1-5; TRBD1 aligns across 7 bases. The CDR3 length is 14 residues. The germline V gene has CDR1 KGHSH and CDR2 LQKENI. Trimming at V came to 6 bases and at J to 5 bases, leaving 7 bases not matched to a gene. The CDR3 here is CASSTTGRDQPQHF. The CDR3 nucleotides read TGTGCCAGCTCTACGACAGGGAGGGATCAGCCCCAGCATTTT.

This clone was recorded a few times. The genes are TRBV23-1 and TRBJ2-7; D might be TRBD1 (6 bases). TRBV23-1 is given ORF status, its function remaining uncertain. The CDR3 is 16 residues long. The ends were cut back, 0 bases at V and 0 bases at J, with 12 bases in the middle. CDR3 in DNA: TGCGCCAGCAGTCAATCTCGCTGGGACAACTCCTACGAGCAGTACTTC. It codes for CASSQSRWDNSYEQYF.

The chain has TRBV19 and TRBJ1-4; D not resolved. The ends were cut back, 4 bases at V and 0 bases at J, with 3 bases in the middle. Germline lookup yields CDR1 LNHDA and CDR2 SQIVND (reference sequence). There are 13 residues in the CDR3. The CDR3 DNA sequence: TGTGCCAGTAGTACAGCAACTAATGAAAAACTGTTTTTT. Translated, it gives CASSTATNEKLFF.

The chain links TRBV27 to TRBJ2-7; tentative D call: TRBD1 (5 bases). This CDR3 has 14 amino acids. Germline CDR1 and CDR2: MNHEY and SMNVEV (reference sequence). Trimming took off 6 bases at V and 3 bases at J, with 15 bases between the two ends. The CDR3 loop reads CASSTDRLHYEQYF. The DNA of the CDR3 is TGTGCCAGCAGCACCGACAGACTCCACTACGAGCAGTACTTC.

This chain joins TRBV18 and TRBJ1-2; no reliable D call. V lost 3 bases and J lost 5, with 7 bases in between. Germline V gives CDR1 KGHSH, CDR2 LQKENI. The CDR3 consists of 12 residues. The CDR3 reads CASSPEMYGYTF. The CDR3 DNA sequence: TGTGCCAGCTCACCTGAAATGTATGGCTACACCTTC.

This rearrangement joins TRBV11-2 to TRBJ1-2, with D possibly TRBD1 on 5 matching bases. Germline lookup yields CDR1 SGHAT and CDR2 FQNNGV. This CDR3 spans 15 amino acids. Trimming took 2 bases from V and 8 from J, leaving 18 bases between them. Written as DNA, the CDR3 is TGTGCCAGCAGCTTAAACGTGGGGGTACTGGTCGGCTACACCTTC. Translating gives CASSLNVGVLVGYTF.

CDR3 in amino acids: CASSFVRPINNEQFF. DNA of the CDR3: TGTGCCAGCAGTTTCGTCAGGCCCATAAACAATGAGCAGTTCTTC. This chain links TRBV27 with TRBJ2-1; D ambiguous. The CDR3 consists of 15 residues. Per germline, CDR1 MNHEY and CDR2 SMNVEV (reference sequence). V shed 3 bases and J shed 5 bases, with 14 bases lying between them.

V and J are TRBV5-1 and TRBJ2-7, with TRBD1 as a possible D gene (6 bases). CDR1 is SGHRS and CDR2 is YFSETQ in the germline V gene. Deletions cut 1 base from V and 6 bases from J, with 11 bases between. This CDR3 is built from 13 residues. In DNA form, the CDR3 reads TGCGCCAGCAGCTTGAATCAGGGGACCGAGCAGTACTTC. The encoded protein is CASSLNQGTEQYF.

This clone turned up a few times. This chain connects TRBV9 to TRBJ2-7; the D gene could be TRBD1 or TRBD2 (5 bases each). CDR1 and CDR2 from the germline V gene are SGDLS and YYNGEE. The length of the CDR3 is 13 residues. Trimming took 3 bases from V and 5 from J, leaving 12 bases between them. The CDR3 nucleotides are TGTGCCAGCAGCGCAAGGGGACGGGACGAGCAGTACTTC. This sequence encodes CASSARGRDEQYF.

The rearrangement uses TRBV7-2 and TRBJ1-1; D remains unclear. The CDR3 runs 11 residues. Trimming left V 5 bases short and J 9 bases short, with 10 bases between. From germline, CDR1 is SGHTA and CDR2 FQGNSA. The CDR3 sequence: CASSSLKKAFF. DNA of the CDR3: TGTGCCAGCAGCAGCCTGAAGAAAGCTTTCTTT.

V is TRBV6-6 and J is TRBJ2-5; the D gene could be TRBD1 or TRBD2 (6 bases each). The J call may not be correct, given that the DNA end is closer to TRBJ2-7. CDR1 and CDR2 from the germline V gene are MNHNY and SVGAGI (reference sequence). The CDR3 has 15 amino acids. The CDR3 region is CASREQGLLFYEQYF. DNA of the CDR3: TGTGCCAGCAGGGAACAGGGACTCCTTTTCTACGAGCAGTACTTC.